The T cell receptor (beta chain) under discussion was sequenced for a study of blood T cell repertoires in COVID-19. About the study: COVID-19 samples, acute and convalescent, were from the United States, Italy and Spain. T cells, B-cell-depleted T cells, or PBMCs provided the cDNA or gDNA that served as material.

The CDR3 runs to 14 residues. CDR1 and CDR2 from the germline V gene are SGHNT and YYREEE (reference sequence). With 2 bases removed from V and 3 bases from J, the gap between germline ends came to 9 bases. The protocol was immunoSEQ multiplex PCR, while the TCRdb copy is restricted to in-frame clones and leaves out a portion. Counted here are around 200,000 clones, more than 80% occurring once; the ten biggest clones make up about 1.3%. This sequence was found in a man between 25 and 39 years old who had recovered from COVID-19. V gene TRBV5-4 combines with J gene TRBJ2-1; D gene ambiguous. Sequencing used PBMCs or T cells enriched from blood (not recorded which). Here the CDR3 DNA reads TGTGCCAGCAGCTTAGAACAGTTCTACAATGAGCAGTTCTTC. Translated: CASSLEQFYNEQFF.